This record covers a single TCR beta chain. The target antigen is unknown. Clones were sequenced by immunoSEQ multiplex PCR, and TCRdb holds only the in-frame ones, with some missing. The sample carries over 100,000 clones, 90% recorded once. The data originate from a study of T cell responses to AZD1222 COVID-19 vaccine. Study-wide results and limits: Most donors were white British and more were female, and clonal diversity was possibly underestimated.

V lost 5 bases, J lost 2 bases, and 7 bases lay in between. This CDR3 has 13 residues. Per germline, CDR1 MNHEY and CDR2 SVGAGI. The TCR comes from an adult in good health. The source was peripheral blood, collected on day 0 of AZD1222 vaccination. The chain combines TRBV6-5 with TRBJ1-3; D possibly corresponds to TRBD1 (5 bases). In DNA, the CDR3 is TGTGCCAGCAGTCAGGGACCTGGAAACACCATATATTTT. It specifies CASSQGPGNTIYF.